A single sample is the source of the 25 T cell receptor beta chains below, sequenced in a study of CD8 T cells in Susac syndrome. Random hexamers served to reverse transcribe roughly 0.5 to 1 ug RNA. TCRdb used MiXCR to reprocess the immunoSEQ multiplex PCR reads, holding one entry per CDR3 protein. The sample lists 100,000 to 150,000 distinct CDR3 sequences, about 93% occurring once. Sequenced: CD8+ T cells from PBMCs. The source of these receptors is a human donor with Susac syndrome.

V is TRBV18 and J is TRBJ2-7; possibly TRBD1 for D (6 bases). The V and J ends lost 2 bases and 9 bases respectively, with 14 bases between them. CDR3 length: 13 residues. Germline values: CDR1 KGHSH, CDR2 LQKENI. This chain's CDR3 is CASSPGQSFVQYF. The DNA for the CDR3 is TGTGCCAGCTCACCAGGACAGTCCTTTGTGCAGTACTTC.

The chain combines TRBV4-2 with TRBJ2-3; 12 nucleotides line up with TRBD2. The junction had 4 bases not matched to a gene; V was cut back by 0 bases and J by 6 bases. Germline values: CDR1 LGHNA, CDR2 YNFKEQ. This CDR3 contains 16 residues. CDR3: CASSQDPTSGSDTQYF. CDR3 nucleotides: TGTGCCAGCAGCCAAGATCCGACTAGCGGGAGTGATACGCAGTATTTT.

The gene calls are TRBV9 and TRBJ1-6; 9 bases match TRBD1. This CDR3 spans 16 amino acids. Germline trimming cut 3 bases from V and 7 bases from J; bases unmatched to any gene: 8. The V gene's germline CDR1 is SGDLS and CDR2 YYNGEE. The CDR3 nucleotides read TGTGCCAGCAGCGCCCCCGGGACAGGGATCAATTCACCCCTCCACTTT. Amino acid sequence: CASSAPGTGINSPLHF.

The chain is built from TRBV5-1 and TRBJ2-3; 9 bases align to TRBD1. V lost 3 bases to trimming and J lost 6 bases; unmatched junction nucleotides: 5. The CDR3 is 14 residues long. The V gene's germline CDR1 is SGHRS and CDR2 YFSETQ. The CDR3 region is CASSSGQGIDTQYF. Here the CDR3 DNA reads TGCGCCAGCAGCTCGGGACAGGGTATCGATACGCAGTATTTT.

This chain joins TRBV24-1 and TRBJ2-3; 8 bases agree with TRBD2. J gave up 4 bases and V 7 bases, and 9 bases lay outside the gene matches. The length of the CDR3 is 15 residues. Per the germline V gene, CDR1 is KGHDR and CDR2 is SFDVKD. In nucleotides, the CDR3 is TGTGCCACCAGGGGTGGAGCGGGGGAGCCAGATACGCAGTATTTT. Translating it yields CATRGGAGEPDTQYF.

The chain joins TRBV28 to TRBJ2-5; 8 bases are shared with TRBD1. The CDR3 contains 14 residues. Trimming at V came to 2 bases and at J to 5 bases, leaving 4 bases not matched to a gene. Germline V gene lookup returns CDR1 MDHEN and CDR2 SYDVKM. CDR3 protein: CASSLPRGQETQYF. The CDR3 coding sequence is TGTGCCAGCAGTTTACCCAGGGGGCAGGAGACCCAGTACTTC.

CDR3 nucleotide sequence: TGTGCCAGCAGCTTGGGACGAGGCTTGACCTACGAGCAGTACTTC. This gives the protein CASSLGRGLTYEQYF. The chain uses TRBV5-4 and TRBJ2-7, with D unresolved. The germline V and J ends were trimmed by 0 bases and 2 bases, with 12 bases remaining between them. The CDR3 length is 15 residues. The germline gives CDR1 SGHNT, CDR2 YYREEE (reference sequence).

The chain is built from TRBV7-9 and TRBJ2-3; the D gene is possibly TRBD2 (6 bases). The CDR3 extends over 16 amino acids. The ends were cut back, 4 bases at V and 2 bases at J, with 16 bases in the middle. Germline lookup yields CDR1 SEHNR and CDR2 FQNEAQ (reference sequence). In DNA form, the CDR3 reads TGTGCCAGCAGCTCCAGGGTCGGCGGGATCACAGATACGCAGTATTTT. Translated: CASSSRVGGITDTQYF.

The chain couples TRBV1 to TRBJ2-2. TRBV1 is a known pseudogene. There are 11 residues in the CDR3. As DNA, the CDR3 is TGCACCAGCAGTAACACCGGGGAGCTGTTTTTT. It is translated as CTSSNTGELFF.

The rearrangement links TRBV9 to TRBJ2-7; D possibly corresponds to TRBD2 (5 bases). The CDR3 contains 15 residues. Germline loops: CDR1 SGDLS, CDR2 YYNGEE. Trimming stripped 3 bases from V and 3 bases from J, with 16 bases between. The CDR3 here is CASSASGLVSYEQYF. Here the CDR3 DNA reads TGTGCCAGCAGCGCATCGGGGTTGGTCAGCTACGAGCAGTACTTC. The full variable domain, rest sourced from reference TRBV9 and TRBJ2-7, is DSGVTQTPKHLITATGQRVTLRCSPRSGDLSVYWYQQSLDQGLQFLIQYYNGEERAKGNILERFSAQQFPDLHSELNLSSLELGDSALYFCASSASGLVSYEQYFGPGTRLTVT.

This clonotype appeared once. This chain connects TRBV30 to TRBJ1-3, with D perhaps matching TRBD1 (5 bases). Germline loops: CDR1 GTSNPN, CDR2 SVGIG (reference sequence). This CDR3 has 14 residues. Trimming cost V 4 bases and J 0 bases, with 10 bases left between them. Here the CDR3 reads CAWTRAISGNTIYF. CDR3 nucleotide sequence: TGTGCCTGGACCAGGGCGATCTCTGGAAACACCATATATTTT.

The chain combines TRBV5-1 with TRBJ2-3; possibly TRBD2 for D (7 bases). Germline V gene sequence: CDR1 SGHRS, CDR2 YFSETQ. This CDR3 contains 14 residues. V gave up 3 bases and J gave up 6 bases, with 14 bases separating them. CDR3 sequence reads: CASSSRGGADTQYF. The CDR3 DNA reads TGCGCCAGCAGCTCCAGGGGAGGGGCGGATACGCAGTATTTT.

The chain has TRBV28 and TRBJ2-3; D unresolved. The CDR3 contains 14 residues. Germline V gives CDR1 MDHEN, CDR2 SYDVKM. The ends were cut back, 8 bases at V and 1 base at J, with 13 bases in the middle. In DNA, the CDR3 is TGTGCCAGCTCGCCACTGAGAGGCACAGATACGCAGTATTTT. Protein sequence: CASSPLRGTDTQYF.

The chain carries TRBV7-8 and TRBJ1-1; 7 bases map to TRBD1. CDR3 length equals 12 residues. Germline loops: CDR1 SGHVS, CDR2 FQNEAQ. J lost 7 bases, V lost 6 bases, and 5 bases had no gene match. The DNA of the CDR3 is TGTGCCAGCAGAGGGGGCAGACTTGAAGCTTTCTTT. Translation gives CASRGGRLEAFF.

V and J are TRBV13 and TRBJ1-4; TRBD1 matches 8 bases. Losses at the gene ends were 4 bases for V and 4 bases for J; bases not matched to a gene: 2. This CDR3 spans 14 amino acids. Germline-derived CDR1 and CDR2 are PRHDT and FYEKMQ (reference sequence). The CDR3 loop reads CASSSTGDNEKLFF. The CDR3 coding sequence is TGTGCCAGCAGCTCGACAGGGGATAATGAAAAACTGTTTTTT.

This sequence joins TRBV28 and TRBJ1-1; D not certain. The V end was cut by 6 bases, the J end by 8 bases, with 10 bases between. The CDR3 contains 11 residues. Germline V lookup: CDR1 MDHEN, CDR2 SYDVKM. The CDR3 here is CASSHAGEAFF. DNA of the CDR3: TGTGCCAGCAGCCACGCCGGGGAAGCTTTCTTT.

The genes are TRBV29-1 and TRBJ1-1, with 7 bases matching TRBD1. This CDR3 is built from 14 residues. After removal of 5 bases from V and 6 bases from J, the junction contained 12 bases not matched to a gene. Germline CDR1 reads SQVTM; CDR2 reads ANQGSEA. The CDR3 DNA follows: TGCAGCGTTAAACAGGCAGGGGGGAGGGCTGAAGCTTTCTTT. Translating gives CSVKQAGGRAEAFF.

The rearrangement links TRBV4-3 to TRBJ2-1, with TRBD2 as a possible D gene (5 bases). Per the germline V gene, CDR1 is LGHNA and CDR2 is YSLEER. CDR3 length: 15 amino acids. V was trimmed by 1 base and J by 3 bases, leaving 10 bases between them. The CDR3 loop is CASSQGQADYNEQFF. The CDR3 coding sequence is TGCGCCAGCAGCCAAGGTCAAGCGGACTACAATGAGCAGTTCTTC.

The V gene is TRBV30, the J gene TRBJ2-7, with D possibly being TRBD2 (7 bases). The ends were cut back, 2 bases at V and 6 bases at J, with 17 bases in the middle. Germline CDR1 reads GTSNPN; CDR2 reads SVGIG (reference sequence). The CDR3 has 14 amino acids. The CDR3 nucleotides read TGTGCCTGGAGTCTTGGAGGGGGGGTTGGCGAGCAGTACTTC. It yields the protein CAWSLGGGVGEQYF.

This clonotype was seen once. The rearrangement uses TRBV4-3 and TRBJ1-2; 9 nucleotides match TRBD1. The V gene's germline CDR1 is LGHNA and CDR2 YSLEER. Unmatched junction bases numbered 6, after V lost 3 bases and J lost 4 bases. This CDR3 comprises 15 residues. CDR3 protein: CASSQAGQGTYGYTF. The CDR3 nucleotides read TGCGCCAGCAGCCAGGCGGGACAGGGAACCTATGGCTACACCTTC.

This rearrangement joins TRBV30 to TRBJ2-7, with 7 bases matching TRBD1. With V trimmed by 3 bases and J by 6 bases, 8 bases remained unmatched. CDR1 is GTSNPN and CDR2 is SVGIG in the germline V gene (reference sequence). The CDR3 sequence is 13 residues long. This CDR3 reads CAWSQRGRLEQYF. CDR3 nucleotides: TGTGCCTGGAGCCAAAGGGGGCGCCTCGAGCAGTACTTC.

The CDR3 reads CASSQVWTKRDGYTF. As DNA, the CDR3 is TGCGCCAGCAGCCAAGTTTGGACCAAGAGGGATGGCTACACCTTC. The J gene is TRBJ1-2, the V gene TRBV4-1; D is unclear. Germline assignment: CDR1 MGHRA and CDR2 YSYEKL. With 1 base removed from V and 6 bases from J, the gap between germline ends came to 15 bases. This CDR3 region has 15 residues.

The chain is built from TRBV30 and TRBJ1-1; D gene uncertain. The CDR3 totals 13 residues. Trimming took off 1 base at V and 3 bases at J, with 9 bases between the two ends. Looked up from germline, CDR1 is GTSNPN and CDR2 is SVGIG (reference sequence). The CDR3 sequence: CAWSEAGYTEAFF. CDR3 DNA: TGTGCCTGGAGTGAGGCGGGATACACTGAAGCTTTCTTT.

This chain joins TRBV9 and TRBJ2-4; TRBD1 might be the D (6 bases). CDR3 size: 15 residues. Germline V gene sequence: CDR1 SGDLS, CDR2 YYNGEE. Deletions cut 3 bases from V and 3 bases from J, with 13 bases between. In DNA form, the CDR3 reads TGTGCCAGCAGCGCCTCGACAGGTTACAAAAACATTCAGTACTTC. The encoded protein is CASSASTGYKNIQYF.

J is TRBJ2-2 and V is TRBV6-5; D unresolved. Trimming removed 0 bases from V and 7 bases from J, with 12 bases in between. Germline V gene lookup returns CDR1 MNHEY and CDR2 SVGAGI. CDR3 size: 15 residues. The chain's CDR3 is CASSYSSSMGGELFF. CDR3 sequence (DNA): TGTGCCAGCAGTTACTCGTCGAGTATGGGCGGGGAGCTGTTTTTT.